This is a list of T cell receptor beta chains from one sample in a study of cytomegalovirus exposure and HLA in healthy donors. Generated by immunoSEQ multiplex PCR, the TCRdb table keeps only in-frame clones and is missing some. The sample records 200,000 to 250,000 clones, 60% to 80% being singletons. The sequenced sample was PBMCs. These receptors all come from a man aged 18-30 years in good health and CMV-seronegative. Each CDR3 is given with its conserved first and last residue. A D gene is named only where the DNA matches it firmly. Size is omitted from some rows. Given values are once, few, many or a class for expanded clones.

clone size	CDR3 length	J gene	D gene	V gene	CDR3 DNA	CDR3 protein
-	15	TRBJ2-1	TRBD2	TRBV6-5	TGTGCCAGCAGTTACACCGGCGGGAGTGGAAATGAGCAGTTCTTC	CASSYTGGSGNEQFF
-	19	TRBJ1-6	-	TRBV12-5	TGTGCTAGTGGTTTGGTACTGTTGCAGGGGCGGGGGTATAATTCACCCCTCCACTTT	CASGLVLLQGRGYNSPLHF
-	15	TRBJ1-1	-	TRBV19	TGTGCCAGTAGTACACAACAGGTATTGAACACTGAAGCTTTCTTT	CASSTQQVLNTEAFF
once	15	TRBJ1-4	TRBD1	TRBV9	TGTGCCAGCACAGGGACAGGGGCTACTAATGAAAAACTGTTTTTT	CASTGTGATNEKLFF
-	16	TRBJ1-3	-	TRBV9	TGTGCCAGCAGCGCCCGTTCAGGGATCTCTGGAAACACCATATATTTT	CASSARSGISGNTIYF
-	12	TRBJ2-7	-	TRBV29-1	TGCAGCGTTGCACGGACCGCGGGCGAGCAGTACTTC	CSVARTAGEQYF
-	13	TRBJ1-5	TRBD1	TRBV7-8	TGTGCCAGCAGGGACAGGGGCAATCAGCCCCAGCATTTT	CASRDRGNQPQHF
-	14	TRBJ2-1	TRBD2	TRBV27	TGTGCCAGCACCTGGGCGGGAGTAGCCAATGAGCAGTTCTTC	CASTWAGVANEQFF
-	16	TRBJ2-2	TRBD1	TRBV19	TGTGCCAGTAGTATTCGGACAGGAGCGAACACCGGGGAGCTGTTTTTT	CASSIRTGANTGELFF
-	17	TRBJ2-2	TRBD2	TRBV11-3	TGTGCCAGCACCTCGGGAGGGATTGGTACGGTAGGCGGGGAGCTGTTTTTT	CASTSGGIGTVGGELFF
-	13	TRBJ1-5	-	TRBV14	TGTGCCAGCAGCCATGGGCTGAGACAGCCCCAGCATTTT	CASSHGLRQPQHF
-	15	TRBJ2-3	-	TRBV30	TGTGCCTGGAGTAGAGTGGGCGGGGTCCAAGATACGCAGTATTTT	CAWSRVGGVQDTQYF
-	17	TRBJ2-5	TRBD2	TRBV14	TGTGCCAGCAGCCAAGCGGGCCTAGCGGGAGAAAGAGAGACCCAGTACTTC	CASSQAGLAGERETQYF
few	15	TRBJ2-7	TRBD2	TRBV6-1	TGTGCCAGCAAACCCTTAACCGGGACTATCGACGAGCAGTACTTC	CASKPLTGTIDEQYF
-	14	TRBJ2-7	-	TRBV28	TGTGCCAGCAGTGCCTTACAGGGCCCCTACGAGCAGTACTTC	CASSALQGPYEQYF
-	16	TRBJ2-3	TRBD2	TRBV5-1	TGCGCCAGCAGCAGAGCGGGACTAGCGTCCACAGATACGCAGTATTTT	CASSRAGLASTDTQYF
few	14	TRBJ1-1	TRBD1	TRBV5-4	TGTGCCAGCAGCGTGACAGGGGATTTGACTGAAGCTTTCTTT	CASSVTGDLTEAFF
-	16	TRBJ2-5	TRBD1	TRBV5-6	TGTGCCAGCAGCTTGAAGGAGACAGGGGACCAAGAGACCCAGTACTTC	CASSLKETGDQETQYF
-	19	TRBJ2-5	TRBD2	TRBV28	TGTGCCAGCAGTTTCCGACTAGCGGGAGGTCCTAAGTCGGAAGAGACCCAGTACTTC	CASSFRLAGGPKSEETQYF
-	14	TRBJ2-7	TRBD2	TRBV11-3	TGTGCCAGCAGCTTAGGCGGGGGGGACTACGAGCAGTACTTC	CASSLGGGDYEQYF
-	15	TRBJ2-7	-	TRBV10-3	TGTGCCATCAGTGAGTCGCCGGGCGGGTCCTACGAGCAGTACTTC	CAISESPGGSYEQYF
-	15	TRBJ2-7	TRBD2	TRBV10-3	TGTGCCATCAGTGAGTCCGAGAGCGGGGGGTACGAGCAGTACTTC	CAISESESGGYEQYF
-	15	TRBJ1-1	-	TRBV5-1	TGCGCCAGCAGCTTATCCAGTACTATGAACACTGAAGCTTTCTTT	CASSLSSTMNTEAFF
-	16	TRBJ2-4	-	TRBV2	TGTGCCAGCAGTGAGGGGGCAGGTTCAGCCAAAAACATTCAGTACTTC	CASSEGAGSAKNIQYF
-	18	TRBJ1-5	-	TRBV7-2	TGTGCCAGCAGCTTAGCGCTAAGGGGAGGGGGAGGGGGTCAGCCCCAGCATTTT	CASSLALRGGGGGQPQHF